This is a list of T cell receptor beta chains from one sample in a study of Ad26.COV2.S vaccination and SARS-CoV-2 variants. This table comes from immunoSEQ multiplex PCR, and its TCRdb copy is limited to in-frame clones, with some not included. The sample shows about 480,000 clones, around 88% of them seen only once. The specimen was peripheral blood, collected in a trial of Ad26.COV2.S vaccine versus placebo. These receptors originate from a person between 18 and 65 years old who received the Ad26.COV2.S COVID-19 vaccine or a placebo. Each CDR3 is given with its conserved first and last residue. A D gene is named only where the DNA matches it firmly. Clone size is stated in some rows and not others, as once, few, many or a class when expanded.

TRBJ1-1 | - | - | TRBV7-3 | 15 | CASSLKGESGTEAFF | TGTGCCAGCAGCTTAAAGGGAGAATCAGGCACTGAAGCTTTCTTT
TRBJ1-5 | - | - | TRBV4-1 | 15 | CASSQDGQGNQPQHF | TGCGCCAGCAGCCAAGATGGCCAGGGAAATCAGCCCCAGCATTTT
TRBJ2-5 | - | - | TRBV28 | 15 | CASSFQQGGQETQYF | TGTGCCAGCAGTTTTCAGCAGGGTGGGCAAGAGACCCAGTACTTC
TRBJ1-5 | - | - | TRBV9 | 13 | CASSVGLSGPQHF | TGTGCCAGCAGCGTAGGGCTCTCGGGCCCCCAGCATTTT
TRBJ2-7 | - | - | TRBV21-1 | 13 | CASRTDRTYEQYF | TGTGCCAGCAGAACGGACAGGACCTACGAGCAGTACTTC
TRBJ2-7 | TRBD1 | - | TRBV15 | 13 | CATSRDRVYEQYF | TGTGCCACCAGCAGGGACAGGGTCTACGAGCAGTACTTC
TRBJ2-3 | TRBD2 | - | TRBV6-6 | 17 | CASSPSGRRRGTDTQYF | TGTGCCAGCAGTCCTAGCGGGAGGAGGCGGGGCACAGATACGCAGTATTTT
TRBJ1-6 | - | - | TRBV27 | 15 | CASPRTGHANSPLHF | TGTGCCAGCCCCCGGACCGGGCACGCAAATTCACCCCTCCACTTT
TRBJ1-1 | - | - | TRBV30 | 15 | CAWRRLLGTNTEAFF | TGTGCCTGGAGACGATTATTGGGGACAAACACTGAAGCTTTCTTT
TRBJ1-2 | - | - | TRBV7-2 | 16 | CASSLGPGLIDYGYTF | TGTGCCAGCAGCTTAGGCCCGGGACTGATAGACTATGGCTACACCTTC
TRBJ1-1 | - | - | TRBV9 | 15 | CASSVDGGSNTEAFF | TGTGCCAGCAGCGTGGACGGGGGGAGTAACACTGAAGCTTTCTTT
TRBJ2-1 | - | - | TRBV5-1 | 13 | CASSSGLLNEQFF | TGCGCCAGCAGCTCGGGACTCCTCAATGAGCAGTTCTTC
TRBJ2-7 | - | - | TRBV28 | 14 | CASAGTHYSYEQYF | TGTGCCAGCGCCGGGACCCATTATTCCTACGAGCAGTACTTC
TRBJ2-1 | TRBD2 | - | TRBV19 | 16 | CASSTGGGLAGHEQFF | TGTGCCAGTAGCACTGGTGGGGGACTAGCGGGACATGAGCAGTTCTTC
TRBJ1-2 | TRBD1 | many | TRBV28 | 13 | CASRKPGQIIHTF | TGTGCCAGCAGGAAACCGGGACAGATAATCCACACCTTC